The 32 T cell receptor beta chains below were found in one sample sequenced in a study of low-dose radiotherapy and immunotherapy resistance in tumors. The time point denotes: before trial treatment. It was with a constant-region primer and a V-primer adapter that TCRs were amplified over around 20 PCR cycles. TCRdb ran MiXCR on the reads and lists one entry per CDR3 protein. This table holds about 50,000 distinct CDR3 sequences, 10% to 15% found once. This sample comprised PBMCs, obtained before treatment. The origin of the receptors is a female donor with ovarian cancer.

This clonotype showed up many times. V gene TRBV6-5 combines with J gene TRBJ2-1, with 9 bases aligning to TRBD1. CDR1 and CDR2 from the germline V gene are MNHEY and SVGAGI. J lost 2 bases, V lost 5 bases, and 4 bases had no gene match. There are 15 residues in the CDR3. In nucleotides, the CDR3 is TGTGCCAGCAGTCCCGGACAGGGGACCTACAATGAGCAGTTCTTC. This gives the protein CASSPGQGTYNEQFF.

The sample holds many counts of this clonotype. The CDR3 DNA follows: TGTGCCAGCAGTTACGGTCCAGGGACGGAAAATGAAAAACTGTTTTTT. Encoded protein: CASSYGPGTENEKLFF. The rearrangement uses TRBV6-2 or TRBV6-3 and TRBJ1-4; D is possibly TRBD1 (5 bases). This CDR3 comprises 16 residues. The ends were cut back, 2 bases at V and 5 bases at J, with 15 bases in the middle. Germline V CDR1 and CDR2: MNHEY, SVGEGT.

In this sample, this clonotype turned up many times. The rearrangement uses TRBV19 and TRBJ2-3; no definite D call. This CDR3 has 14 amino acids. The V end lost 6 bases, the J end lost 2 bases, and 12 bases lay between the germline ends. Germline V gene lookup returns CDR1 LNHDA and CDR2 SQIVND (reference sequence). Here the CDR3 DNA reads TGTGCCAGTAGGTCAGCCCGACTCACAGATACGCAGTATTTT. Translated: CASRSARLTDTQYF.

This clonotype occurred many times. Here the CDR3 DNA reads TGTGCCATCAGTGAAAAGGGGGCTATAAGTGGGGCCAACGTCCTGACTTTC. Translation gives CAISEKGAISGANVLTF. V gene TRBV10-3 combines with J gene TRBJ2-6, with 7 positions matching TRBD1. CDR3 length: 17 amino acids. Losses at the gene ends were 3 bases for V and 3 bases for J; bases not matched to a gene: 8. In germline, CDR1 is ENHRY, CDR2 SYGVKD.

This clonotype has ten or more counts. The rearrangement joins TRBV28 to TRBJ2-2; possible D gene TRBD1, 5 bases. Trimming shortened V by 1 base and J by 4 bases, and 13 bases separated the two germline ends. The CDR3 has 16 amino acids. The germline V gene has CDR1 MDHEN and CDR2 SYDVKM. The chain's CDR3 is CASSLLGRERTGELFF. CDR3 coding DNA: TGTGCCAGCAGTTTATTGGGCAGGGAACGCACCGGGGAGCTGTTTTTT.

There are many counts of this clonotype. This chain joins TRBV5-1 and TRBJ2-3, with 12 bases identical to TRBD1. The germline V gene has CDR1 SGHRS and CDR2 YFSETQ. V dropped 0 bases and J dropped 4; count of bases not matched to a gene: 6. CDR3 length: 17 residues. DNA for the CDR3: TGCGCCAGCAGCTTGGAGGTTTGGGACAGGGGGCCAGATACGCAGTATTTT. Translated: CASSLEVWDRGPDTQYF.

This clonotype was detected many times. The chain couples TRBV30 to TRBJ1-2; 7 positions match TRBD1. Losses at the gene ends were 2 bases for V and 0 bases for J; bases not matched to a gene: 15. Germline-derived CDR1 and CDR2 are GTSNPN and SVGIG (reference sequence). The CDR3 consists of 18 residues. CDR3 nucleotides: TGTGCCTGGAGTTCACCCTTCCGAGGGGGCGGATCTAACTATGGCTACACCTTC. This codes for CAWSSPFRGGGSNYGYTF.

Details on this clonotype: A far larger clone is one base from this, pointing to a likely read error. Here the CDR3 reads CASRFGSVDGYTF. CDR3 bases: TGTGCCAGCAGATTTGGGTCAGTGGATGGCTACACCTTC. This sequence joins TRBV6-5 and TRBJ1-2; D remains ambiguous. Germline-derived CDR1 and CDR2 are MNHEY and SVGAGI. The CDR3 has 13 amino acids. With 6 bases removed from V and 6 bases from J, the gap between germline ends came to 14 bases.

The chain recombines TRBV7-6 with TRBJ2-2; D unresolved. CDR3 length: 16 amino acids. Per the germline V gene, CDR1 is SGHVS and CDR2 is FNYEAQ. V was pared by 6 bases and J by 1 base, with 15 bases between. The CDR3 region is CASSPHLPGNTGELFF. The CDR3 DNA is TGTGCCAGCAGTCCCCATCTTCCAGGGAACACCGGGGAGCTGTTTTTT.

This clonotype was picked up many times. This chain uses TRBV6-5 with TRBJ1-5; no clear D gene. The V gene's germline CDR1 is MNHEY and CDR2 SVGAGI. The length of the CDR3 is 15 residues. Trimming removed 6 bases at V and 9 bases at J, with 21 bases between. The CDR3 region is CASRDLMGRPAPQHF. CDR3 nucleotides: TGTGCCAGCAGGGACCTGATGGGCCGCCCAGCGCCCCAGCATTTT.

The sample holds many counts of this clonotype. This chain links TRBV12-3 or TRBV12-4 with TRBJ2-1; 7 bases agree with TRBD2. The CDR3 has 15 amino acids. V shed 9 bases, J shed 0 bases, and the junction held 8 bases outside the gene matches. The CDR3: CASTGTTSSYNEQFF. The CDR3 bases are TGTGCCAGTACCGGGACTACGAGCTCCTACAATGAGCAGTTCTTC.

This clonotype was detected ten times or more. The CDR3 sequence is CASSYSEGPYGYTF. CDR3 DNA: TGTGCCAGCAGTTACTCGGAAGGGCCCTATGGCTACACCTTC. The chain has TRBV6-5 and TRBJ1-2, with unresolved D. V was clipped by 0 bases and J by 4 bases, with 9 bases between them. Germline V gene lookup returns CDR1 MNHEY and CDR2 SVGAGI. The length of the CDR3 is 14 residues.

This clonotype was counted at least ten times. This sequence joins TRBV6-1 and TRBJ1-1; D is unresolved. The V and J ends lost 8 bases and 1 base respectively, with 14 bases between them. The germline gives CDR1 MNHNS, CDR2 SASEGT. The CDR3 extends over 14 amino acids. For the CDR3, the DNA is TGTGCCAGCGTCACCATCGCGGGGAACACTGAAGCTTTCTTT. This gives the protein CASVTIAGNTEAFF.

The chain employs TRBV3-1 and TRBJ2-4; D is ambiguous. CDR1 and CDR2 (germline): LGHDT, YNNKEL (reference sequence). This CDR3 is 16 amino acids long. V was clipped by 0 bases and J by 5 bases, with 14 bases between them. The CDR3 DNA reads TGTGCCAGCAGCCAAGAAGGCGTGGGCGGACAAAACATTCAGTACTTC. This codes for CASSQEGVGGQNIQYF.

This clonotype came up many times. The CDR3 sequence: CASSPLIQEPGNTIYF. CDR3 DNA sequence: TGTGCCAGCTCACCACTTATACAGGAACCTGGAAACACCATATATTTT. The chain joins TRBV18 to TRBJ1-3, with D tentatively TRBD1 (5 bases). The ends were cut back, 1 base at V and 2 bases at J, with 12 bases in the middle. The CDR3 is 16 amino acids. CDR1 and CDR2 from the germline V gene are KGHSH and LQKENI. The full variable domain, completed using reference TRBV18 and TRBJ1-3, is NAGVMQNPRHLVRRRGQEARLRCSPMKGHSHVYWYRQLPEEGLKFMVYLQKENIIDESGMPKERFSAEFPKEGPSILRIQQVVRGDSAAYFCASSPLIQEPGNTIYFGEGSWLTVV.

This rearrangement joins TRBV3-1 to TRBJ1-2, with D hard to call. The germline gives CDR1 LGHDT, CDR2 YNNKEL (reference sequence). With 2 bases removed from V and 4 bases from J, the gap between germline ends came to 11 bases. This CDR3 spans 14 amino acids. DNA for the CDR3: TGTGCCAGCAGCCAAACGAATACCCCCTATGGCTACACCTTC. Protein: CASSQTNTPYGYTF.

This clonotype was found many times. This sequence joins TRBV6-5 and TRBJ1-1; maybe TRBD1 (5 bases). The V end lost 0 bases, the J end lost 4 bases, and 21 bases lay between the germline ends. CDR1 MNHEY and CDR2 SVGAGI come from the germline V gene. This CDR3 has 18 residues. CDR3 DNA sequence: TGTGCCAGCAGTTACTCGAGGGGAGGAGGGCGGGGGGGCACTGAAGCTTTCTTT. Its protein product is CASSYSRGGGRGGTEAFF.

This clonotype was recorded many times. The rearrangement uses TRBV2 and TRBJ1-2; possibly TRBD1 for D (5 bases). V lost 11 bases and J lost 4, with 17 bases in between. CDR3 length equals 13 residues. Germline CDR1 reads SNHLY; CDR2 reads FYNNEI. The CDR3 DNA is TGTGCCTTCCCGGGTGCGGGGGGCTATGGCTACACCTTC. It encodes CAFPGAGGYGYTF.

This clonotype was seen a handful of times. The chain is built from TRBV5-1 and TRBJ1-1; D uncertain. The V end lost 4 bases, the J end lost 0 bases, and 13 bases lay between the germline ends. The CDR3 covers 15 residues. Germline loops: CDR1 SGHRS, CDR2 YFSETQ. For the CDR3, the DNA is TGCGCCAGCAGCCCGCAAGTGGGTATGAACACTGAAGCTTTCTTT. It translates to CASSPQVGMNTEAFF.

There are many counts of this clonotype. The chain joins TRBV10-3 to TRBJ2-7; TRBD1 matches 7 bases. The CDR3 extends over 13 amino acids. Germline V gene sequence: CDR1 ENHRY, CDR2 SYGVKD. V shed 6 bases, J shed 4 bases, and the junction held 6 bases outside the gene matches. The CDR3 sequence is CAISTGTEYEQYF. The CDR3 nucleotides read TGTGCCATCAGCACCGGGACAGAATACGAGCAGTACTTC.

This clonotype was recorded at least ten times. The chain carries TRBV18 and TRBJ2-1; D perhaps matches TRBD1 (5 bases). V was shortened by 6 bases and J by 2 bases, with 14 bases between the two germline ends. Germline V CDR1 and CDR2: KGHSH, LQKENI. The CDR3 covers 15 residues. The CDR3: CASSIGTDTYNEQFF. DNA for the CDR3: TGTGCCAGCTCCATCGGTACGGACACCTACAATGAGCAGTTCTTC. The full variable domain, in which reference TRBV18 and TRBJ2-1 provide the parts outside the CDR3, is NAGVMQNPRHLVRRRGQEARLRCSPMKGHSHVYWYRQLPEEGLKFMVYLQKENIIDESGMPKERFSAEFPKEGPSILRIQQVVRGDSAAYFCASSIGTDTYNEQFFGPGTRLTVL.

This clonotype was observed at least ten times. The chain recombines TRBV5-1 with TRBJ1-5; D unclear. The CDR3 sequence is 14 residues long. Per the germline V gene, CDR1 is SGHRS and CDR2 is YFSETQ. The V end lost 2 bases, the J end lost 5 bases, and 11 bases lay between the germline ends. The CDR3 DNA sequence: TGCGCCAGCAGCTTCGCGGCCGGGGATCAGCCCCAGCATTTT. Residues: CASSFAAGDQPQHF.

This clonotype was seen ten or more times. The rearrangement links TRBV6-2 or TRBV6-3 to TRBJ1-2; D is perhaps TRBD1 (6 bases). V was trimmed by 7 bases and J by 2 bases, leaving 17 bases between them. The CDR3 length is 15 residues. Germline lookup yields CDR1 MNHEY and CDR2 SVGEGT. The CDR3 DNA reads TGTGCCAGCACAATCGGCGGGGGCAGGAACTATGGCTACACCTTC. Translation gives CASTIGGGRNYGYTF.

This clonotype was detected ten times or more. For the CDR3, the DNA is TGTGCCACCAGCAAGGTTCGCGGGGGGGCTCAAGAGACCCAGTACTTC. Translated, it gives CATSKVRGGAQETQYF. The rearrangement links TRBV15 to TRBJ2-5, with 9 nucleotides matching TRBD2. The germline V gene has CDR1 LNHNV and CDR2 YYDKDF (reference sequence). CDR3 length equals 16 residues. The junction had 8 bases not matched to a gene; V was cut back by 4 bases and J by 2 bases.

This clonotype was observed many times. The chain recombines TRBV2 with TRBJ1-3, with a weak D call TRBD1 (6 bases). Trimming pared 6 bases from V and 3 bases from J, leaving 12 bases between. This CDR3 spans 14 amino acids. Germline V gene sequence: CDR1 SNHLY, CDR2 FYNNEI. The CDR3 DNA sequence: TGTGCCAGCAGCCCTCAAGGGGGTGGAAACACCATATATTTT. Its protein product is CASSPQGGGNTIYF.

Turning to this clonotype: This likely reflects a read error, since a far larger clone is one base away. This sequence joins TRBV12-3 or TRBV12-4 and TRBJ2-1; D is unresolved. Trimming took 5 bases from V and 10 from J, leaving 12 bases between them. This CDR3 comprises 12 residues. CDR3 DNA: TGTGCCAGCAGTAGTCCATGGAGCGAGCAGTTCTTC. The encoded protein is CASSSPWSEQFF.

This clonotype has only a few counts. This chain joins TRBV3-1 and TRBJ1-2; no clear D gene. CDR1 and CDR2 from the germline V gene are LGHDT and YNNKEL (reference sequence). The V gene lost 0 bases and the J gene lost 12 bases, with 14 bases spanning the gap. The CDR3 loop spans 13 amino acids. CDR3 DNA: TGTGCCAGCAGCCAAGAGTGGCAGCCCGTGAACACCTTC. Protein product: CASSQEWQPVNTF.

The chain recombines TRBV6-1 with TRBJ1-2; tentative D call: TRBD1 (5 bases). The CDR3 runs 12 residues. Trimming cost V 11 bases and J 3 bases, with 13 bases left between them. Germline assignment: CDR1 MNHNS and CDR2 SASEGT. The CDR3 spells CADRGVDYGYTF. The CDR3 DNA reads as TGTGCCGACCGGGGGGTTGACTATGGCTACACCTTC.

This clonotype was detected ten times or more. The chain employs TRBV21-1 and TRBJ2-6; whether TRBD1, the table's D call, matches the DNA was not checked. TRBV21-1 is a recognized pseudogene. The CDR3 totals 16 residues. This chain's CDR3 is CASSNEDRPGANVLTF. The CDR3 coding sequence is TGTGCCAGCAGCAATGAGGACAGGCCTGGGGCCAACGTCCTGACTTTC.

At least ten counts were recorded for this clonotype. This chain's CDR3 is CASSFGGGYSNQPQHF. The CDR3 region has the DNA TGTGCCAGCAGCTTCGGTGGAGGGTATAGCAATCAGCCCCAGCATTTT. The gene calls are TRBV28 and TRBJ1-5; D is ambiguous. Per the germline V gene, CDR1 is MDHEN and CDR2 is SYDVKM. The CDR3 contains 16 residues. The germline V and J ends were trimmed by 6 bases and 0 bases, with 15 bases remaining between them. The whole variable domain, filled in from reference TRBV28 and TRBJ1-5, reads DVKVTQSSRYLVKRTGEKVFLECVQDMDHENMFWYRQDPGLGLRLIYFSYDVKMKEKGDIPEGYSVSREKKERFSLILESASTNQTSMYLCASSFGGGYSNQPQHFGDGTRLSIL.

This clonotype came up many times. The chain links TRBV10-3 to TRBJ2-2, with TRBD2 matching over 10 bases. V shed 6 bases, J shed 5 bases, and the junction held 9 bases outside the gene matches. Germline CDR1 and CDR2: ENHRY and SYGVKD. The CDR3 has 16 residues. The CDR3 nucleotides read TGTGCCATCAGCAATAACCCTAGCGGGAGTACCGGGGAGCTGTTTTTT. It encodes CAISNNPSGSTGELFF.

At least ten counts were recorded for this clonotype. The V and J genes are TRBV4-2 and TRBJ2-2; D unclear. The CDR3 covers 17 residues. V shed 0 bases and J shed 2 bases, with 13 bases lying between them. Germline values: CDR1 LGHNA, CDR2 YNFKEQ. This CDR3 is CASSQEGWTSNTGELFF. For the CDR3, the DNA is TGTGCCAGCAGCCAAGAGGGGTGGACCTCTAACACCGGGGAGCTGTTTTTT.